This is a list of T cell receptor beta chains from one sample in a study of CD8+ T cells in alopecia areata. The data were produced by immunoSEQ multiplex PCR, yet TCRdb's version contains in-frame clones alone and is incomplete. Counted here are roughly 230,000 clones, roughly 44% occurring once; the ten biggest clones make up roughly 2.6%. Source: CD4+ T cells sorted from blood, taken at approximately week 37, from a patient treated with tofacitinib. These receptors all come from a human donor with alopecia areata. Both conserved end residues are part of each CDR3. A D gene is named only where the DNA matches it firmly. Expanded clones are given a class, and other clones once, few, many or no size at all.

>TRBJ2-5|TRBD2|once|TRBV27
CASSFSTSGETQYF
TGTGCCAGCAGTTTCTCCACTAGCGGAGAGACCCAGTACTTC
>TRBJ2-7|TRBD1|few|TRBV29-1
CSALRDRETYEQYF
TGCAGCGCCCTACGGGACAGGGAAACTTACGAGCAGTACTTC
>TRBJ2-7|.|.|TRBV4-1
CASSQEVVPPEQYF
TGCGCCAGCAGCCAAGAGGTCGTACCTCCCGAGCAGTACTTC
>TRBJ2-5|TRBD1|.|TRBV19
CASRGDRQETQYF
TGTGCCAGTAGGGGGGACAGACAAGAGACCCAGTACTTC
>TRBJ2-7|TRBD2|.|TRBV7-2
CASSSLASGSGEQYF
TGTGCCAGCAGCTCCCTGGCTAGCGGGAGCGGCGAGCAGTACTTC
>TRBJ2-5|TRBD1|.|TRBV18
CASSPLTTGERETQYF
TGTGCCAGCTCACCACTAACGACAGGGGAGAGGGAGACCCAGTACTTC
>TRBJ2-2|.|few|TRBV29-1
CSVGHPLSGGELFF
TGCAGCGTTGGGCATCCGCTGTCGGGCGGGGAGCTGTTTTTT
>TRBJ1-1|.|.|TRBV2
CASRLTAETEAFF
TGTGCCAGCAGATTAACGGCAGAAACTGAAGCTTTCTTT
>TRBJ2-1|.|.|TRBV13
CATTWALYNEQFF
TGTGCCACCACGTGGGCCCTCTACAATGAGCAGTTCTTC
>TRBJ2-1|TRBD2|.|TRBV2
CASSGASGSNEQFF
TGTGCCAGCAGCGGGGCTAGCGGGAGCAATGAGCAGTTCTTC
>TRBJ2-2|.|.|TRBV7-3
CASSRSVGGTGELFF
TGTGCCAGCAGCCGATCAGTGGGCGGCACCGGGGAGCTGTTTTTT
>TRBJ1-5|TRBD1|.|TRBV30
CAWSAGQLISPQHF
TGTGCCTGGAGTGCGGGACAGCTGATCAGCCCCCAGCATTTT
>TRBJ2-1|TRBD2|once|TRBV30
CAWSASGTSAYNEQFF
TGTGCCTGGAGTGCGTCCGGGACTAGCGCCTACAATGAGCAGTTCTTC
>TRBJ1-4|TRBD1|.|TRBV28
CASTSRGPTNEKLFF
TGTGCCAGCACCTCAAGGGGGCCAACTAATGAAAAACTGTTTTTT
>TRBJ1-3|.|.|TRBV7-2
CASSLDPLSGNTIYF
TGTGCCAGCAGCTTAGATCCACTCTCTGGAAACACCATATATTTT
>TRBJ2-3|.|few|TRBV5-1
CASSDTDTQYF
TGCGCCAGCAGCGACACAGATACGCAGTATTTT
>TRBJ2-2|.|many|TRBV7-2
CASSLGQLNTGELFF
TGTGCCAGCAGCTTGGGACAACTTAACACCGGGGAGCTGTTTTTT
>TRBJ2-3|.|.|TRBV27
CASSFLAGSDTQYF
TGTGCCAGCAGCTTTCTCGCGGGATCTGATACGCAGTATTTT
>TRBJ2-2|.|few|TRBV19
CASRGATPNTGELFF
TGTGCCAGTAGGGGAGCGACCCCGAACACCGGGGAGCTGTTTTTT
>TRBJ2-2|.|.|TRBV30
CAWSWGQDGGELFF
TGTGCCTGGAGCTGGGGGCAAGATGGCGGGGAGCTGTTTTTT
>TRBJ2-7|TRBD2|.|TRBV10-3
CAIRPGLAGTALGDEQYF
TGTGCCATCAGGCCGGGACTAGCGGGCACTGCCTTAGGGGACGAGCAGTACTTC
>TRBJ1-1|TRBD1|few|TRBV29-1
CSSGTGRTEAFF
TGCAGTTCCGGGACAGGGAGGACTGAAGCTTTCTTT
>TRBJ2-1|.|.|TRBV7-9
CASSLDGNYNEQFF
TGTGCCAGCAGCTTAGACGGGAACTACAATGAGCAGTTCTTC
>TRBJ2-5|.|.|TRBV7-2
CASSPGETQYF
TGTGCCAGCAGCCCGGGGGAGACCCAGTACTTC
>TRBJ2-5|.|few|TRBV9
CASSPPLVETQYF
TGTGCCAGCAGCCCACCCCTGGTAGAGACCCAGTACTTC
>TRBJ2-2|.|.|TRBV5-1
CASSPALLGGELFF
TGCGCCAGCAGCCCGGCGCTCCTTGGCGGGGAGCTGTTTTTT
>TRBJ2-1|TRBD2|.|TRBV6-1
CASSAVAGQYNEQFF
TGTGCCAGCAGTGCTGTAGCGGGGCAATACAATGAGCAGTTCTTC
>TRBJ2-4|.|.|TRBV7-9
CASSSGRQQGYENIQYF
TGTGCCAGCAGCTCGGGAAGACAGCAGGGGTATGAAAACATTCAGTACTTC
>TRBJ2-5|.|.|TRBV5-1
CASSHAGQETQYF
TGCGCCAGCTCCCACGCGGGTCAAGAGACCCAGTACTTC
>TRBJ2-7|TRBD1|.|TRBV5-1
CASSLVGLTSPGGTNEQYF
TGCGCCAGCAGCTTAGTTGGTCTTACCTCGCCAGGGGGCACCAACGAGCAGTACTTC
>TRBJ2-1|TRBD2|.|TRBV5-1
CASSLGPSGRSNEQFF
TGCGCCAGCAGCTTGGGTCCTAGCGGGAGGTCGAATGAGCAGTTCTTC
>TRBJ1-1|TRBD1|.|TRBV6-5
CASTQLGGEAFF
TGTGCCAGCACCCAGCTAGGGGGCGAAGCTTTCTTT
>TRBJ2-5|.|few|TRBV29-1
CSAPAWQETQYF
TGCAGCGCCCCAGCGTGGCAAGAGACCCAGTACTTC
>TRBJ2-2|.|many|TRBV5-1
CASSPIGGPGELFF
TGCGCCAGCAGCCCGATAGGAGGGCCCGGGGAGCTGTTTTTT
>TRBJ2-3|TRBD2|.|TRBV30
CAWVRAGVEDTQYF
TGTGCCTGGGTTCGAGCGGGAGTGGAGGATACGCAGTATTTT
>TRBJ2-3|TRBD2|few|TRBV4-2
CASSQDIPLAGVIDTQYF
TGTGCCAGCAGCCAAGATATTCCCCTAGCGGGAGTAATAGATACGCAGTATTTT
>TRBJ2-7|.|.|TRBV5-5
CASSLVGSKEYF
TGTGCCAGCAGCTTGGTTGGCAGCAAGGAGTACTTC
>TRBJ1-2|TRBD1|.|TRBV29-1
CSVGDSFDGYTF
TGCAGCGTTGGGGACAGTTTTGATGGCTACACCTTC
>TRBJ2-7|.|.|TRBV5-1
CASSGGQLYEQYF
TGCGCCAGCAGCGGTGGACAGCTCTACGAGCAGTACTTC
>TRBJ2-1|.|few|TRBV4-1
CASSPGERNEQFF
TGCGCCAGCAGCCCAGGGGAAAGAAATGAGCAGTTCTTC